This entry lists 22 T cell receptor beta chains sequenced from one sample in a study of T-cell memory formation after mild COVID-19. TCRdb itself ran the 5' RACE reads through MiXCR, one entry per CDR3 protein. The repertoire has 300,000 to 350,000 distinct CDR3 sequences, roughly an eighth of them found once; the top ten carry about 24%. Sequenced material: PBMCs or a T cell subset sorted from them (not recorded which). The receptor set was obtained from a young man who had mild COVID-19 (a few samples of this study predate the infection). Cell type and time point are not known.

The chain is built from TRBV7-9 and TRBJ2-3; 7 bases line up with TRBD2. The ends lost 5 bases at V and 4 bases at J; junction bases unmatched: 9. CDR1 and CDR2 from the germline V gene are SEHNR and FQNEAQ (reference sequence). The CDR3 runs to 15 residues. CDR3 region: CASSNKGRGSDTQYF. As DNA, the CDR3 is TGTGCCAGCAGCAACAAGGGGCGGGGGTCAGATACGCAGTATTTT. The entire variable domain, with the rest obtained from reference TRBV7-9 and TRBJ2-3, is as follows: DTGVSQNPRHKITKRGQNVTFRCDPISEHNRLYWYRQTLGQGPEFLTYFQNEAQLEKSRLLSDRFSAERPKGSFSTLEIQRTEQGDSAMYLCASSNKGRGSDTQYFGPGTRLTVL.

The V gene is TRBV5-4, the J gene TRBJ1-2; 11 bases line up with TRBD1. The CDR3 spans 15 residues. Germline lookup yields CDR1 SGHNT and CDR2 YYREEE (reference sequence). The junction had 6 bases not matched to a gene; V was cut back by 1 base and J by 7 bases. The CDR3 reads CASSLTGQGAFGYTF. In nucleotides, the CDR3 is TGTGCCAGCAGCTTGACTGGACAGGGGGCTTTTGGCTACACCTTC.

In its sample, this clonotype was seen many times. This sequence joins TRBV6-5 and TRBJ2-3; D possibly corresponds to TRBD1 (6 bases). Germline loops: CDR1 MNHEY, CDR2 SVGAGI. The CDR3 covers 12 residues. Trimming removed 8 bases at V and 3 bases at J, with 9 bases between. The DNA for the CDR3 is TGTGCCAGCGGGGGCTCTACAGATACGCAGTATTTT. This encodes CASGGSTDTQYF.

This clonotype was seen more than once but under ten times. This sequence joins TRBV20-1 and TRBJ1-5; TRBD1 is a possible D gene (6 bases). Deletions cut 6 bases from V and 5 bases from J, with 14 bases between. The CDR3 has 13 residues. Germline loops: CDR1 DFQATT, CDR2 SNEGSKA (reference sequence). DNA of the CDR3: TGCAGTGCCCCGGGGGCTAAGGATCAGCCCCAGCATTTT. Translation: CSAPGAKDQPQHF.

This clonotype was seen a handful of times. The chain combines TRBV6-1 with TRBJ2-1; 7 nucleotides align to TRBD2. This CDR3 is 13 amino acids long. Germline V lookup: CDR1 MNHNS, CDR2 SASEGT. Losses at the gene ends were 3 bases for V and 10 bases for J; bases not matched to a gene: 6. The CDR3 bases are TGTGCCAGCAGTGATCGGGGGGAAGAGGAGCAGTTCTTC. Its translation is CASSDRGEEEQFF.

This chain connects TRBV21-1 to TRBJ2-5; TRBD1, the table's D call, was not compared with the DNA. TRBV21-1 is a pseudogene. CDR3 length equals 13 residues. CDR3 in DNA: TGTGCCAGCAGCAAAGTCAGGGGAGAGACCCAGTACTTC. It specifies CASSKVRGETQYF.

In its sample, this clonotype was seen many times. The V gene is TRBV4-3, the J gene TRBJ1-6, with D possibly matching TRBD1 (6 bases). V dropped 4 bases and J dropped 8 bases, with 12 bases sitting between them. Germline loops: CDR1 LGHNA, CDR2 YSLEER. The CDR3 length is 14 residues. The CDR3 loop is CASSRTGTDSPLHF. CDR3 coding DNA: TGCGCCAGCAGCCGTACAGGGACTGATTCACCCCTCCACTTT.

The table lists this clonotype with many counts. The V and J genes are TRBV5-1 and TRBJ2-3, with D perhaps given as TRBD1 or TRBD2 (6 bases each). Trimming cost V 3 bases and J 4 bases, with 15 bases left between them. The CDR3 length is 15 residues. Germline CDR1 SGHRS, CDR2 YFSETQ. The CDR3 DNA sequence: TGCGCCAGCAGCTGGAACGGGGGCGCGGCAGATACGCAGTATTTT. Its translation: CASSWNGGAADTQYF.

The gene calls are TRBV7-9 and TRBJ2-2, with a tentative D call TRBD2 (5 bases). The V end lost 9 bases, the J end lost 6 bases, and 11 bases lay between the germline ends. CDR3 length: 12 residues. CDR1 and CDR2 from the germline V gene are SEHNR and FQNEAQ (reference sequence). CDR3 protein: CARQLGAGELFF. CDR3 in DNA: TGTGCCAGACAGCTCGGGGCCGGGGAGCTGTTTTTT.

This clonotype was seen a few times. The rearrangement uses TRBV4-2 and TRBJ2-1; 7 nucleotides align to TRBD2. Unmatched junction bases numbered 4, after V lost 0 bases and J lost 2 bases. The CDR3 totals 16 residues. Germline V gene lookup returns CDR1 LGHNA and CDR2 YNFKEQ. The CDR3 nucleotides read TGTGCCAGCAGCCAAGATGGGGGGAGGGCCTACAATGAGCAGTTCTTC. Amino acid sequence: CASSQDGGRAYNEQFF.

V gene TRBV20-1 combines with J gene TRBJ2-7; D not certain. The CDR3 totals 12 residues. The V gene lost 1 base and the J gene lost 2 bases, with 6 bases spanning the gap. Germline V gene lookup returns CDR1 DFQATT and CDR2 SNEGSKA (reference sequence). The CDR3 sequence is CSARGAPYEQYF. CDR3 nucleotide sequence: TGCAGTGCTAGAGGGGCTCCCTACGAGCAGTACTTC.

The table lists this clonotype with many counts. This chain joins TRBV2 and TRBJ2-7, with a weak D call TRBD1 (5 bases). Germline V gene lookup returns CDR1 SNHLY and CDR2 FYNNEI. The V end lost 1 base, the J end lost 3 bases, and 7 bases lay between the germline ends. CDR3 length equals 13 residues. For the CDR3, the DNA is TGTGCCAGCAGTGAAGAGGGGATCTACGAGCAGTACGTC. Encoded protein: CASSEEGIYEQYV.

This clonotype appeared many times. The chain employs TRBV7-9 and TRBJ2-7; no firm D call. Deletions cut 1 base from V and 4 bases from J, with 8 bases between. Germline V gives CDR1 SEHNR, CDR2 FQNEAQ (reference sequence). CDR3 length: 13 residues. CDR3 nucleotide sequence: TGTGCCAGCAGCTTAGAAGGCGGTTACGAGCAGTACGTC. Its translation is CASSLEGGYEQYV.

The table lists this clonotype with a few counts. The chain has TRBV7-9 and TRBJ1-2; D not certain. Germline V gene sequence: CDR1 SEHNR, CDR2 FQNEAQ (reference sequence). The CDR3 runs to 15 residues. V was clipped by 1 base and J by 2 bases, with 11 bases between them. CDR3 amino acids: CASSLVAGANYGYTF. CDR3 DNA: TGTGCCAGCAGCTTAGTTGCGGGAGCCAACTATGGCTACACCTTC.

The V gene is TRBV2, the J gene TRBJ1-6; no firm D call. Germline CDR1 SNHLY, CDR2 FYNNEI. The CDR3 has 13 amino acids. Trimming removed 8 bases from V and 7 bases from J, with 12 bases in between. CDR3 in amino acids: CASEDLGNSPLHF. CDR3 nucleotide sequence: TGTGCCAGCGAAGACTTAGGCAATTCACCCCTCCACTTT.

This clonotype was observed a few times. The chain uses TRBV29-1 and TRBJ2-3; TRBD1 aligns across 9 bases. There are 14 residues in the CDR3. Germline V gene data show CDR1 as SQVTM and CDR2 as ANQGSEA. Trimming at V came to 7 bases and at J to 5 bases, leaving 10 bases not matched to a gene. The CDR3 is CSALSTGGLDTQYF. CDR3 nucleotide sequence: TGCAGCGCCTTGTCGACAGGGGGATTAGATACGCAGTATTTT.

The chain has TRBV18 and TRBJ1-2, with unresolved D. Germline-derived CDR1 and CDR2 are KGHSH and LQKENI. The germline V and J ends were trimmed by 3 bases and 0 bases, with 8 bases remaining between them. This CDR3 has 14 amino acids. CDR3 protein: CASSPDLTNYGYTF. DNA for the CDR3: TGTGCCAGCTCACCCGATCTCACTAACTATGGCTACACCTTC. The variable domain in full, completed from reference TRBV18 and TRBJ1-2, reads NAGVMQNPRHLVRRRGQEARLRCSPMKGHSHVYWYRQLPEEGLKFMVYLQKENIIDESGMPKERFSAEFPKEGPSILRIQQVVRGDSAAYFCASSPDLTNYGYTFGSGTRLTVV.

At least ten counts were recorded for this clonotype. V is TRBV5-1 and J is TRBJ2-1; D call uncertain. The V gene's germline CDR1 is SGHRS and CDR2 YFSETQ. The germline V and J ends were trimmed by 2 bases and 3 bases, with 6 bases remaining between them. CDR3 length: 13 residues. This CDR3 is CASSFDFYNEQFF. DNA for the CDR3: TGCGCCAGCAGCTTTGACTTCTACAATGAGCAGTTCTTC.

This clonotype has more than one count but fewer than ten. The chain has TRBV29-1 and TRBJ2-6; D gene unclear. This CDR3 spans 13 amino acids. Trimming cost V 3 bases and J 4 bases, with 7 bases left between them. Germline V gene sequence: CDR1 SQVTM, CDR2 ANQGSEA. The CDR3 DNA is TGCAGCGTTGAGGGGTCGGGGGCCAACGTCCTGACTTTC. Amino acid sequence: CSVEGSGANVLTF.

This clonotype appeared a few times. The chain combines TRBV6-6 with TRBJ1-5; no clear D gene. Trimming stripped 5 bases from V and 6 bases from J, with 11 bases between. Per the germline V gene, CDR1 is MNHNY and CDR2 is SVGAGI (reference sequence). This CDR3 has 13 amino acids. The CDR3 DNA follows: TGTGCCAGCAGTACCTCGGGGTTTCAGCCCCAGCATTTT. Translating it yields CASSTSGFQPQHF.

This clonotype was seen a handful of times. CDR3 DNA: TGTGCCAGCTATCAGAATGGTGAAGCTTTCTTT. Translated: CASYQNGEAFF. The chain has TRBV28 and TRBJ1-1; no reliable D call. This CDR3 has 11 residues. V dropped 8 bases and J dropped 7 bases, with 11 bases sitting between them. Germline V CDR1 and CDR2: MDHEN, SYDVKM. Based on the CDR3 plus reference TRBV28 and TRBJ1-1, the full variable domain is DVKVTQSSRYLVKRTGEKVFLECVQDMDHENMFWYRQDPGLGLRLIYFSYDVKMKEKGDIPEGYSVSREKKERFSLILESASTNQTSMYLCASYQNGEAFFGQGTRLTVV.

A few counts support this clonotype. The V gene is TRBV12-3 or TRBV12-4, the J gene TRBJ2-7; D might be TRBD1 (5 bases). This CDR3 is built from 15 residues. The V end lost 6 bases, the J end lost 0 bases, and 15 bases lay between the germline ends. CDR3: CASSFGAGLSYEQYF. The CDR3 DNA follows: TGTGCCAGCAGCTTTGGGGCAGGCCTCTCCTACGAGCAGTACTTC.